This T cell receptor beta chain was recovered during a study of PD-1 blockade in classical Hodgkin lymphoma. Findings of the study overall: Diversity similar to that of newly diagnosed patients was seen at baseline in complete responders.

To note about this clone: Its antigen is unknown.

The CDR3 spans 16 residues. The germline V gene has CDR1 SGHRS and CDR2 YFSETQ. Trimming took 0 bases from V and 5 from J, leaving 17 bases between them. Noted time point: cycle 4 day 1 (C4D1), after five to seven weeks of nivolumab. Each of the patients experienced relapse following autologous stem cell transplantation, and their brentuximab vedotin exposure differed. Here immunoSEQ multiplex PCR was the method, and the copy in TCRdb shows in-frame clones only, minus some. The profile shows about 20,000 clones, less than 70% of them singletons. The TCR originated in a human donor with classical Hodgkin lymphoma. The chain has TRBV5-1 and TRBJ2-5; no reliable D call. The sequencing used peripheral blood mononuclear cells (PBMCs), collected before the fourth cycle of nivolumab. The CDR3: CASSLGFGEGGETQYF. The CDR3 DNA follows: TGCGCCAGCAGCTTGGGGTTCGGCGAAGGTGGGGAGACCCAGTACTTC.